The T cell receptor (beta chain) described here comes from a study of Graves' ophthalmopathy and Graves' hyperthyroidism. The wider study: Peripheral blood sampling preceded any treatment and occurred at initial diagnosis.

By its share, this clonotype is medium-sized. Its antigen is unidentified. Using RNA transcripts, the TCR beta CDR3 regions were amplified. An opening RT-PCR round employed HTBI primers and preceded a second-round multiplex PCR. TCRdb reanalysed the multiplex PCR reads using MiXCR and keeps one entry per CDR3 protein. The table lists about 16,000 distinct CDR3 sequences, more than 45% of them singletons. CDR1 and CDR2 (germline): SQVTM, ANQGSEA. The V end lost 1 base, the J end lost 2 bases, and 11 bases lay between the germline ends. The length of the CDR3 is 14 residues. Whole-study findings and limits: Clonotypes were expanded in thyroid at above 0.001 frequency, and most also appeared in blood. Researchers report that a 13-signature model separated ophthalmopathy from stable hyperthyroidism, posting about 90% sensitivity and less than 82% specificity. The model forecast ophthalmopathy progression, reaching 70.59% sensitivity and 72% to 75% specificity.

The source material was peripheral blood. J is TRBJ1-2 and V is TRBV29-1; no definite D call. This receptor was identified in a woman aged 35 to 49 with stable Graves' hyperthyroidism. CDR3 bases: TGCAGCGTTGAAGTAGTCCTTGGGAACTATGGCTACACCTTC. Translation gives CSVEVVLGNYGYTF.